This paragraph reports one T cell receptor beta chain. The CDR3 spans 15 residues. V lost 2 bases to trimming and J lost 0 bases; unmatched junction nucleotides: 4. The germline V gene encodes CDR1 SGDLS and CDR2 YYNGEE. This entry is derived from a study of blood T cell repertoires in COVID-19. Study in general: PBMCs, B-cell-depleted T cells, or T cells provided the cDNA or gDNA that made up the material.

Profiling relied on immunoSEQ multiplex PCR, and the TCRdb table lists in-frame clones only, not all of them. Counted here are about 250,000 clones, 80% to 90% occurring once; the ten biggest clones make up around 8.9%. The clonotype comes from a middle-aged man with active or convalescent COVID-19. The sequencing input was peripheral blood. The V and J genes are TRBV9 and TRBJ1-1; 7 bases are a match to TRBD1. CDR3 nucleotides: TGTGCCAGCAGCGTCGGGGACAGACTGAACACTGAAGCTTTCTTT. Translated, it gives CASSVGDRLNTEAFF.